This TCR beta chain appears in the sequencing data of a study of response to subunit inactivated influenza vaccine. V was pared by 4 bases and J by 7 bases, with 20 bases between. CDR1 is LNHNV and CDR2 is YYDKDF in the germline V gene (reference sequence). CDR3 size: 15 residues. This clonotype was picked up a small number of times. Its specificity is not known. TCRdb reprocessed the RT-PCR reads with MiXCR, giving one entry per CDR3 protein. Here the sample spans about 190,000 distinct CDR3 sequences, about an eighth being singletons. The study's findings and limits: After each seasonal influenza vaccination, few new T cells are recruited, the authors suggested.

This receptor was identified in a man aged 50-60 years who received an inactivated influenza vaccine. The sequences come from CD8+ T cells sorted from PBMCs, collected roughly 5 days after vaccination. V gene TRBV15 combines with J gene TRBJ2-7; possibly TRBD2 for D (5 bases). The CDR3 DNA follows: TGTGCCACCAGCAAATCGACCGACTCGGGGTGGGAGCAGTACTTC. Its protein product is CATSKSTDSGWEQYF.